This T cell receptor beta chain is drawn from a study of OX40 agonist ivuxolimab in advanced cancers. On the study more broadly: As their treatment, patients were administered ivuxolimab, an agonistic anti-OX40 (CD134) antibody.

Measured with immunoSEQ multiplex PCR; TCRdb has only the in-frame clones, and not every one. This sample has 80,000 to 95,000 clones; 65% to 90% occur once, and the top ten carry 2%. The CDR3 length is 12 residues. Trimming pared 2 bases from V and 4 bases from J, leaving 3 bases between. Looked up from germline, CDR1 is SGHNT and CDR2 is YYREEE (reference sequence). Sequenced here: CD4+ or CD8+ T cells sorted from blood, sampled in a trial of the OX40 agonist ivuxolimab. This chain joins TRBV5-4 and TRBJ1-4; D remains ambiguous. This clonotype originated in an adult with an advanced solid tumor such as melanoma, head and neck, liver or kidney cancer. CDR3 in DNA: TGTGCCAGCAGCTTCGATAATGAAAAACTGTTTTTT. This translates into CASSFDNEKLFF. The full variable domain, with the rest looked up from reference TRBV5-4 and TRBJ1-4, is ETGVTQSPTHLIKTRGQQVTLRCSSQSGHNTVSWYQQALGQGPQFIFQYYREEENGRGNFPPRFSGLQFPNYSSELNVNALELDDSALYLCASSFDNEKLFFGSGTQLSVL.